Detailed here is one T cell receptor (beta chain). The source of the sample is a study of blood T cell repertoires in COVID-19. Turning to the study itself: T cells, B-cell-depleted T cells, or PBMCs provided the cDNA or gDNA that served as material.

The CDR3 sequence is 11 residues long. Deletions cut 4 bases from V and 5 bases from J, with 5 bases between. Using immunoSEQ multiplex PCR, the repertoire was profiled, and TCRdb retains in-frame clones only, with some absent. This table has nearly 110,000 clones, about four fifths appearing once. The chain links TRBV12-3 or TRBV12-4 to TRBJ2-5; D gene uncertain. This receptor was identified in a human donor in a cohort sampled during active COVID-19. Sequenced material: peripheral blood. CDR3 sequence (DNA): TGTGCCAGCAGTTCCGGGGAGACCCAGTACTTC. Its translation: CASSSGETQYF.